The clone carrying this T cell receptor (beta chain) was observed a few times. The data were obtained in a study of T cells after yellow fever vaccination. Study summary: Preparation of the low-cell-number fractions used SMART-Seq v4 Ultra Low Input.

This CDR3 is 16 amino acids long. CDR1 and CDR2 from the germline V gene are SGHDT and YYEEEE. With 3 bases removed from V and 0 bases from J, the gap between germline ends came to 13 bases. TCRdb redid the calling of the 5' RACE reads with MiXCR, one entry per CDR3 protein. This table holds about 49,000 distinct CDR3 sequences, about 7.9% found once. The chain couples TRBV5-6 to TRBJ2-4, with D possibly TRBD2 on 6 matching bases. The receptor's source is a young man who received the YFV17D yellow fever vaccine. Sample: CD8+ T cells sorted from PBMCs, taken approximately 16 days after the first yellow fever vaccination. The DNA of the CDR3 is TGTGCCAGCAGCTCCTTAGGCGGGACAGCCAAAAACATTCAGTACTTC. It codes for CASSSLGGTAKNIQYF.